Below, 24 T cell receptor beta chains from the same sample are listed, as sequenced in a study of T cell repertoires in cytomegalovirus infection. MiXCR, run by TCRdb on the reads, gives a single entry per CDR3 protein. The sample carries about 140,000 distinct CDR3 sequences, about 6.1% recorded once. The sequencing input was PBMCs. These receptor sequences come from a human donor in good health (CMV status not recorded). Some clones in this sample may be carry-over from other donors' samples.

This clonotype came up many times. The chain is built from TRBV6-2 or TRBV6-3 and TRBJ2-1; 8 positions match TRBD2. The CDR3 is 15 residues long. From germline, CDR1 is MNHEY and CDR2 SVGEGT. The V gene end was trimmed by 8 bases and the J gene end by 4 bases; junction bases not matched to a gene: 10. The DNA of the CDR3 is TGTGCCAGCCTCGTACGGGGGGGAGGTTACAATGAGCAGTTCTTC. Translated, it gives CASLVRGGGYNEQFF.

The table lists this clonotype with many counts. This chain uses TRBV12-3 or TRBV12-4 with TRBJ1-5; D gene uncertain. This CDR3 contains 12 residues. V was trimmed by 8 bases and J by 2 bases, leaving 7 bases between them. CDR3 sequence reads: CASSVGNQPQHF. CDR3 sequence (DNA): TGTGCCAGCTCTGTGGGCAATCAGCCCCAGCATTTT.

The chain has TRBV30 and TRBJ2-7; D may be TRBD1 (5 bases). CDR1 and CDR2 from the germline V gene are GTSNPN and SVGIG (reference sequence). V lost 5 bases and J 3 bases, leaving 8 bases between the germline ends. The CDR3 runs to 11 residues. DNA of the CDR3: TGTGCCTGGGGAGACAGCTACGAGCAGTACTTC. Its translation is CAWGDSYEQYF.

This clonotype has ten or more counts. The chain employs TRBV2 and TRBJ1-5, with 9 bases lining up with TRBD1. This CDR3 has 17 residues. V lost 5 bases to trimming and J lost 0 bases; unmatched junction nucleotides: 8. CDR1 and CDR2 (germline): SNHLY, FYNNEI. The CDR3 sequence is CASSLDRGFYSNQPQHF. CDR3 DNA: TGTGCCAGCAGTTTGGACAGGGGATTTTATAGCAATCAGCCCCAGCATTTT.

This clonotype was seen only a few times. This chain uses TRBV11-2 with TRBJ2-1; TRBD1 matches at 12 bases. V lost 5 bases and J lost 10; bases outside the gene matches: 15. The CDR3 runs 17 residues. The V gene's germline CDR1 is SGHAT and CDR2 FQNNGV. The CDR3 DNA is TGTGCCAGCAGCACACCCACCCGGGACAGGGGGCCCGCGGAGCAGTTCTTC. Its protein is CASSTPTRDRGPAEQFF.

This clonotype was detected many times. The rearrangement links TRBV5-1 to TRBJ2-5; possible D gene TRBD2, 5 bases. Trimming pared 0 bases from V and 5 bases from J, leaving 8 bases between. The germline V gene encodes CDR1 SGHRS and CDR2 YFSETQ. This CDR3 is built from 13 residues. CDR3 bases: TGCGCCAGCAGCTTGGTAGCGCGGGAGACCCAGTACTTC. This sequence encodes CASSLVARETQYF.

The table lists this clonotype with a few counts. This rearrangement joins TRBV6-5 to TRBJ1-2; D gene ambiguous. The V gene's germline CDR1 is MNHEY and CDR2 SVGAGI. This CDR3 region has 13 residues. V lost 5 bases, J lost 4 bases, and 11 bases lay in between. The CDR3 protein is CASSPAAGYGYTF. CDR3 in DNA: TGTGCCAGCAGTCCAGCCGCGGGCTATGGCTACACCTTC.

This clonotype was seen repeatedly, ten times or more. The J gene is TRBJ1-5, the V gene TRBV7-2, with D maybe TRBD1 (5 bases). Germline V gene lookup returns CDR1 SGHTA and CDR2 FQGNSA. CDR3 length: 13 amino acids. The V and J ends lost 4 bases and 13 bases respectively, with 17 bases between them. For the CDR3, the DNA is TGTGCCAGCAGCTCCACAGGTCCGTCGCCTCAGCATTTT. Translated, it gives CASSSTGPSPQHF.

The CDR3 loop reads CASSYWTGAGYTF. CDR3 coding DNA: TGTGCCAGCAGTTACTGGACAGGGGCCGGCTACACCTTC. The rearrangement links TRBV6-6 to TRBJ1-2, with 9 bases fitting TRBD1. The CDR3 totals 13 residues. J was trimmed by 8 bases and V by 1 base; bases with no gene match: 2. Germline CDR1 reads MNHNY; CDR2 reads SVGAGI (reference sequence).

The chain recombines TRBV29-1 with TRBJ2-1; 15 bases line up with TRBD2. The CDR3 totals 17 residues. Germline-derived CDR1 and CDR2 are SQVTM and ANQGSEA. Germline trimming cut 6 bases from V and 7 bases from J; bases unmatched to any gene: 13. CDR3 coding DNA: TGCAGCGTCTCGGGACTAGCGGGGGGCTCCGGGGGGAATGAGCAGTTCTTC. Protein product: CSVSGLAGGSGGNEQFF.

This sequence joins TRBV10-3 and TRBJ2-3; TRBD2 matches at 12 bases. The CDR3 has 15 residues. CDR1 ENHRY and CDR2 SYGVKD come from the germline V gene. V gave up 6 bases and J gave up 3 bases; unmatched junction bases: 4. The CDR3 DNA is TGTGCCATCAGGGAGACTAGCGGGGGTACAGATACGCAGTATTTT. This translates into CAIRETSGGTDTQYF.

This clonotype was counted many times. The gene calls are TRBV28 and TRBJ2-1; D may be TRBD1 (5 bases). This CDR3 region has 15 residues. CDR1 and CDR2 from the germline V gene are MDHEN and SYDVKM. V was cut by 5 bases and J by 4 bases, with 15 bases left in between. CDR3 nucleotides: TGTGCCAGCAGTGCCGACAGCTCCCCTTACAATGAGCAGTTCTTC. Protein: CASSADSSPYNEQFF.

This clonotype was recorded many times. The rearrangement uses TRBV7-2 and TRBJ2-3, with 10 bases matching TRBD1. There are 15 residues in the CDR3. Germline V gene lookup returns CDR1 SGHTA and CDR2 FQGNSA. The ends lost 11 bases at V and 6 bases at J; junction bases unmatched: 14. CDR3 nucleotide sequence: TGTGCCGACGGAGGGGGGACAGGGGATATTGATACGCAGTATTTT. Translation gives CADGGGTGDIDTQYF. The variable domain in full, with the rest retrieved from reference TRBV7-2 and TRBJ2-3, is GAGVSQSPSNKVTEKGKDVELRCDPISGHTALYWYRQSLGQGLEFLIYFQGNSAPDKSGLPSDRFSAERTGGSVSTLTIQRTQQEDSAVYLCADGGGTGDIDTQYFGPGTRLTVL.

This clonotype was observed many times. This chain connects TRBV28 to TRBJ2-2; perhaps TRBD2 as D (5 bases). Trimming removed 6 bases from V and 5 bases from J, with 7 bases in between. This CDR3 comprises 12 residues. CDR1 is MDHEN, CDR2 SYDVKM, per germline. The CDR3 spells CASRRGTGELFF. The CDR3, as DNA: TGTGCCAGCAGACGGGGAACCGGGGAGCTGTTTTTT.

This clonotype was detected many times. The chain combines TRBV5-5 with TRBJ2-1; 10 bases match TRBD2. The CDR3 contains 14 residues. Germline values: CDR1 SGHKS, CDR2 YYEKEE (reference sequence). J lost 5 bases, V lost 4 bases, and 3 bases had no gene match. As DNA, the CDR3 is TGTGCCAGCAGCGATCTAGCGGGGGACAATGAGCAGTTCTTC. This encodes CASSDLAGDNEQFF.

This clonotype showed up many times. This chain uses TRBV28 with TRBJ1-6; the match to TRBD1 covers 8 bases. This CDR3 has 14 residues. Unmatched junction bases numbered 2, after V lost 3 bases and J lost 7 bases. Germline loops: CDR1 MDHEN, CDR2 SYDVKM. CDR3 in amino acids: CASSLTGDNSPLHF. CDR3 coding DNA: TGTGCCAGCAGTTTGACAGGGGACAATTCACCCCTCCACTTT.

This clonotype appeared many times. The CDR3 protein is CASSLGASEQFF. CDR3 nucleotides: TGTGCCAGCAGCTTAGGGGCCAGTGAGCAGTTCTTC. The genes are TRBV7-2 and TRBJ2-1; D not resolved. Trimming cost V 1 base and J 9 bases, with 7 bases left between them. The CDR3 sequence is 12 residues long. Germline V CDR1 and CDR2: SGHTA, FQGNSA.

This clonotype was observed many times. The gene calls are TRBV29-1 and TRBJ2-5; D is unresolved. Germline CDR1 is SQVTM and CDR2 is ANQGSEA. Trimming took off 4 bases at V and 1 base at J, with 13 bases between the two ends. CDR3 length: 14 amino acids. The CDR3 protein is CSVVSPVIQETQYF. The CDR3 nucleotides are TGCAGCGTTGTTTCACCTGTTATCCAAGAGACCCAGTACTTC.

This clonotype was observed many times. V usage is TRBV7-8 and J usage is TRBJ1-5, with D unclear. Trimming left V 5 bases short and J 5 bases short, with 16 bases between. Germline V gene lookup returns CDR1 SGHVS and CDR2 FQNEAQ. This CDR3 spans 15 amino acids. The CDR3 DNA is TGTGCCAGCAGCCTCGGATCTACGGCGCATCAGCCCCAGCATTTT. Encoded protein: CASSLGSTAHQPQHF. The whole variable domain, remainder taken from reference TRBV7-8 and TRBJ1-5, is GAGVSQSPRYKVAKRGQDVALRCDPISGHVSLFWYQQALGQGPEFLTYFQNEAQLDKSGLPSDRFFAERPEGSVSTLKIQRTQQEDSAVYLCASSLGSTAHQPQHFGDGTRLSIL.

This clonotype was recorded at least ten times. This chain uses TRBV15 with TRBJ1-1; D might be TRBD1 (5 bases). The CDR3 length is 13 residues. V was cut by 3 bases and J by 8 bases, with 13 bases left in between. The germline V gene encodes CDR1 LNHNV and CDR2 YYDKDF (reference sequence). The CDR3 DNA sequence: TGTGCCACCAGCAGGGAGCGGGGCAGGGAAGCTTTCTTT. Translation: CATSRERGREAFF.

This clonotype was detected a few times. The chain's CDR3 is CASSLGTRYNEQFF. In nucleotides, the CDR3 is TGTGCCAGCAGCTTGGGGACCAGGTACAATGAGCAGTTCTTC. The V and J genes are TRBV7-2 and TRBJ2-1; D tentatively reads TRBD1 or TRBD2 (5 bases each). Germline V lookup: CDR1 SGHTA, CDR2 FQGNSA. The CDR3 loop spans 14 amino acids. V gave up 3 bases and J gave up 4 bases, with 10 bases separating them.

This clonotype was counted many times. The J gene is TRBJ1-1, the V gene TRBV7-8, with a weak D call TRBD1 (6 bases). CDR3 length: 17 amino acids. Per the germline V gene, CDR1 is SGHVS and CDR2 is FQNEAQ. V was pared by 2 bases and J by 4 bases, with 20 bases between. In DNA form, the CDR3 reads TGTGCCAGCAGCTTAAGGTGGGGGGGCGCGGTGACCACTGAAGCTTTCTTT. Translation: CASSLRWGGAVTTEAFF. Full variable domain (missing parts from reference TRBV7-8 and TRBJ1-1): GAGVSQSPRYKVAKRGQDVALRCDPISGHVSLFWYQQALGQGPEFLTYFQNEAQLDKSGLPSDRFFAERPEGSVSTLKIQRTQQEDSAVYLCASSLRWGGAVTTEAFFGQGTRLTVV.

In its sample, this clonotype was seen many times. This sequence joins TRBV19 and TRBJ2-5; D is unclear. Between the trimmed V and J ends, which lost 10 bases and 1 base, there was a span of 13 bases. Germline CDR1 and CDR2: LNHDA and SQIVND (reference sequence). This CDR3 spans 13 amino acids. The CDR3 sequence is CATSPPGQETQYF. Here the CDR3 DNA reads TGTGCCACCTCTCCGCCAGGCCAAGAGACCCAGTACTTC.

This clonotype was observed many times. The chain recombines TRBV20-1 with TRBJ2-3, with D maybe TRBD2 (6 bases). The CDR3 contains 15 residues. CDR1 and CDR2 from the germline V gene are DFQATT and SNEGSKA (reference sequence). V shed 0 bases and J shed 2 bases, with 12 bases lying between them. For the CDR3, the DNA is TGCAGTGCTAGAGATACCAAGCGGGTCACAGATACGCAGTATTTT. It translates to CSARDTKRVTDTQYF.